Detailed here is one TCR beta chain. No antigen is known for it. The sample is drawn from a study of glioma-infiltrating T cells after dendritic cell vaccination. Looking at the study overall: Patients had newly diagnosed or recurrent glioblastoma and received dendritic cell vaccines. Autologous tumor lysate-pulsed dendritic cell vaccination was given between the early 2000s and the early 2010s. Study results and caveats: Complete blood and tumor specimen sets were limited to few patients.

Up to about 2 ug genomic DNA was used for TCRB CDR3 amplification. Assay: immunoSEQ multiplex PCR; the TCRdb copy retains only in-frame clones and omits some. The sample has fewer than 70,000 clones; roughly 84% are singletons. Trimming cost V 4 bases and J 2 bases; bases outside gene matches: 3. This CDR3 has 14 amino acids. The germline gives CDR1 SGDLS, CDR2 YYNGEE. As to time point: after dendritic cell vaccination, including at tumor progression/relapse. This chain uses TRBV9 with TRBJ1-3; 7 nucleotides match TRBD1. Sequenced material: blood, taken after dendritic cell vaccination. This clonotype was sampled from a human donor with glioblastoma. In DNA form, the CDR3 reads TGTGCCAGCAGCTCCGGGACAGCTGGAAACACCATATATTTT. The encoded protein is CASSSGTAGNTIYF.